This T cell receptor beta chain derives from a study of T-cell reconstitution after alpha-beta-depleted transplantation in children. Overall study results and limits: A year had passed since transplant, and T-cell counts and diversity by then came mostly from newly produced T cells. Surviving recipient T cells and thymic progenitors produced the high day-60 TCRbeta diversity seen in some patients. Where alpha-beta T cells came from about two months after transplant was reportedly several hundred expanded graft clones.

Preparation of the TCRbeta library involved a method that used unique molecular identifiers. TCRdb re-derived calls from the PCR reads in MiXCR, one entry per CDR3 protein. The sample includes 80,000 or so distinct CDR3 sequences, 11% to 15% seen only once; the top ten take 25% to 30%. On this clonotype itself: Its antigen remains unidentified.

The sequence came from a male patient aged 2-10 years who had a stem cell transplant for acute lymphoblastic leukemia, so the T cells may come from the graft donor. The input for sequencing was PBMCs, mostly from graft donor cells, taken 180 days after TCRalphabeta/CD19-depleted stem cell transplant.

CDR3 sequence (DNA): TGTGCCAGCAGCTTAGAGAGGGGAGTGGGACACACTGAAGCTTTCTTT. This gives the protein CASSLERGVGHTEAFF. The chain carries TRBV7-2 and TRBJ1-1; D is perhaps TRBD1 (5 bases). The germline V gene has CDR1 SGHTA and CDR2 FQGNSA. V was cut by 1 base and J by 3 bases, with 15 bases left in between. The CDR3 runs to 16 residues.